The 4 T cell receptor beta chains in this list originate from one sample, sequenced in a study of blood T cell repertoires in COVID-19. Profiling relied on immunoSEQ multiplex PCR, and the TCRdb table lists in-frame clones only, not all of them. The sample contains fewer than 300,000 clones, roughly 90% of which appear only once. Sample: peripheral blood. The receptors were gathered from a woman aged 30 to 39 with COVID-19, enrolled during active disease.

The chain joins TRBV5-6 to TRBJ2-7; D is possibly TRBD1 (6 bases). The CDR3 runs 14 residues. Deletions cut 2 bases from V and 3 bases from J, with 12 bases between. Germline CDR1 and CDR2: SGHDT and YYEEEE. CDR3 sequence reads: CASSFLTGVYEQYF. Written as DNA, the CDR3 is TGTGCCAGCAGCTTTTTGACAGGAGTCTACGAGCAGTACTTC.

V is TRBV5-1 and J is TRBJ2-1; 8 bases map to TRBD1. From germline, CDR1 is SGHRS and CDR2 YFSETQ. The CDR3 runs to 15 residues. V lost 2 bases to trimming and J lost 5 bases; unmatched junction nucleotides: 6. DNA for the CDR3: TGCGCCAGCAGCTTAATGGGACAGGATAACAATGAGCAGTTCTTC. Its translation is CASSLMGQDNNEQFF.

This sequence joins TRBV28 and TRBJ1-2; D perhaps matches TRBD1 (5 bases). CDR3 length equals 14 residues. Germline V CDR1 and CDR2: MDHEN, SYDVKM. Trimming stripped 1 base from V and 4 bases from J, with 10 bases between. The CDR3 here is CASSLSWGPYGYTF. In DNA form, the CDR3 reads TGTGCCAGCAGTTTATCCTGGGGCCCCTATGGCTACACCTTC.

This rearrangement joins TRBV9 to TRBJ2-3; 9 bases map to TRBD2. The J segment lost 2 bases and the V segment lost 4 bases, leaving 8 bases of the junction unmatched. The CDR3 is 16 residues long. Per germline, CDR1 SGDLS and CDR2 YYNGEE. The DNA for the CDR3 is TGTGCCAGCAGCATCTTAGCGGGAGTCCCCACAGATACGCAGTATTTT. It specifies CASSILAGVPTDTQYF.